This TCR beta chain is drawn from a study of blood T cell repertoires in COVID-19. About the study: The United States, Italy and Spain supplied acute and convalescent COVID-19 samples. T cells, B-cell-depleted T cells, or PBMCs supplied cDNA or gDNA.

CDR3 length: 14 residues. Deletions cut 0 bases from V and 10 bases from J, with 13 bases between. Germline-derived CDR1 and CDR2 are MGHRA and YSYEKL. Study processing details: It was from reference gene primer amplification that nucleated cell counts were estimated. Data came from immunoSEQ multiplex PCR; TCRdb stores just in-frame clones and leaves some out. The V and J calls and clone size come from that table; D and trimming were worked out from the DNA. The sample includes about 230,000 clones, approximately 84% of them seen just once. The TCR comes from a woman of 80 years or more with acute or convalescent COVID-19. What was sequenced was peripheral blood. V and J are TRBV4-1 and TRBJ2-1; D not certain. For the CDR3, the DNA is TGCGCCAGCAGCCAAGATTTTTCTAATCGCGAGCAGTTCTTC. As protein: CASSQDFSNREQFF.